Each of the 5 T cell receptor beta chains below was sequenced from the same sample in a study of naive and memory T cell subsets. General study points: Naive repertoires, especially CD8, held a few larger clonotypes, possibly memory cells re-expressing CD45RA.

No cognate antigen is known for these TCRs. Both TRBC1 and TRBC2 were covered by a beta constant-region primer of two equimolar oligonucleotides. Nested alpha and beta constant-region primers with the SP2 primer drove four PCR rounds on ligated cDNA. TCRdb redid the calling of the UMI-ligation and nested PCR reads with MiXCR, one entry per CDR3 protein. Of about 160,000 distinct CDR3 sequences in the sample, about 20% were seen once. Sequenced sample: naive CD4+ T cells from blood. The receptors stem from a human donor in good health.

This clonotype was recorded a few times. The chain uses TRBV20-1 and TRBJ2-3; 12 nucleotides match TRBD2. Losses at the gene ends were 3 bases for V and 3 bases for J; bases not matched to a gene: 4. Germline V gene data show CDR1 as DFQATT and CDR2 as SNEGSKA (reference sequence). CDR3 length equals 15 residues. This CDR3 is CSASRLAGDTDTQYF. For the CDR3, the DNA is TGCAGTGCTAGTAGACTAGCGGGAGATACAGATACGCAGTATTTT.

The chain joins TRBV20-1 to TRBJ1-5; the D gene is possibly TRBD1 (5 bases). The CDR3 runs 14 residues. Trimming left V 2 bases short and J 7 bases short, with 15 bases between. CDR1 and CDR2 (germline): DFQATT, SNEGSKA (reference sequence). The CDR3 nucleotides read TGCAGTGCTAGAAAGGGCAGGGTTAGCCAGCCCCAGCATTTT. It encodes CSARKGRVSQPQHF.

In its sample, this clonotype was seen a few times. The genes are TRBV7-2 and TRBJ1-1; unclear D gene. Germline V gene sequence: CDR1 SGHTA, CDR2 FQGNSA. This CDR3 contains 15 residues. The germline V and J ends were trimmed by 2 bases and 0 bases, with 10 bases remaining between them. The CDR3 DNA reads TGTGCCAGCAGCTTAAGTGTAGGGCTGAACACTGAAGCTTTCTTT. Its protein is CASSLSVGLNTEAFF.

The chain uses TRBV29-1 and TRBJ1-5, with a weak D call TRBD1 (5 bases). V lost 6 bases and J lost 0, with 18 bases in between. From germline, CDR1 is SQVTM and CDR2 ANQGSEA. The CDR3 consists of 16 residues. CDR3 loop: CSVRSGGGDSNQPQHF. The DNA of the CDR3 is TGCAGCGTCCGTAGCGGGGGGGGAGATAGCAATCAGCCCCAGCATTTT. Supplemented by reference TRBV29-1 and TRBJ1-5, the full variable domain reads SAVISQKPSRDICQRGTSLTIQCQVDSQVTMMFWYRQQPGQSLTLIATANQGSEATYESGFVIDKFPISRPNLTFSTLTVSNMSPEDSSIYLCSVRSGGGDSNQPQHFGDGTRLSIL.

This clonotype was seen only a few times. This chain links TRBV7-2 with TRBJ1-1, with TRBD1 as a possible D gene (6 bases). V was cut by 2 bases and J by 5 bases, with 12 bases left in between. CDR3 size: 14 residues. Germline CDR1 and CDR2: SGHTA and FQGNSA. CDR3 sequence (DNA): TGTGCCAGCAGCTTAATCAGGGGCAGGACTGAAGCTTTCTTT. It encodes CASSLIRGRTEAFF.